This T cell receptor beta chain was sequenced for a study of beta chain features in type 1 diabetes. General study findings and limits: All four CD4+ subsets of Type 1 diabetes patients contained TCRB CDR3s that were moderately but significantly shorter.

To note about this clone: Its antigen is currently unknown.

All of the isolated RNA was reverse transcribed, so expressed TCRB transcripts were sequenced. Measured with immunoSEQ multiplex PCR; TCRdb has only the in-frame clones, and not every one. Of around 340,000 clones listed, roughly 8% are singletons. V was pared by 0 bases and J by 4 bases, with 1 base of the junction left unmatched. CDR1 and CDR2 from the germline V gene are SGHDT and YYEEEE. The CDR3 extends over 15 amino acids. This TCR came from a woman younger than 30 in good health. The V call is TRBV5-6, the J call TRBJ2-1; TRBD2 matches at 10 bases. The material sequenced was central memory CD4+ T cells from blood. DNA for the CDR3: TGTGCCAGCAGCTTGGGGACTAGCGGATACAATGAGCAGTTCTTC. Protein: CASSLGTSGYNEQFF.